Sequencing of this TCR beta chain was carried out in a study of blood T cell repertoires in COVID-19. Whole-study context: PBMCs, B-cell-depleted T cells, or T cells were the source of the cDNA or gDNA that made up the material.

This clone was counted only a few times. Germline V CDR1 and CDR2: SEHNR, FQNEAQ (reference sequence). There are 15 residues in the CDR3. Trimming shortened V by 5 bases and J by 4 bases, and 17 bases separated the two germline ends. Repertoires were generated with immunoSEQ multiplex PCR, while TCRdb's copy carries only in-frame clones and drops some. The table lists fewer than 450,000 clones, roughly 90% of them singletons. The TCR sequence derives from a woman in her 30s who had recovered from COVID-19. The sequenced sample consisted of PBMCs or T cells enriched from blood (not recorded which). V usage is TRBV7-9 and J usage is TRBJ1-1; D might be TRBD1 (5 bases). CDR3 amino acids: CASSAYRGSSTEAFF. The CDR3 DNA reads TGTGCCAGCAGCGCGTATAGGGGCTCGAGCACTGAAGCTTTCTTT.